Listed here is a single T cell receptor beta chain. The sample originates from a study of patients and donors after allogeneic stem cell transplantation. V was clipped by 6 bases and J by 3 bases; unmatched bases: 5. The CDR3 has 13 amino acids. Germline values: CDR1 SGHTA, CDR2 FQGTGA. MiXCR, run by TCRdb on the RT-PCR reads, gives a single entry per CDR3 protein. Of around 200,000 distinct CDR3 sequences listed, 38% are singletons. This TCR derives from a human donor who was either an allogeneic HSCT recipient or a stem cell or donor lymphocyte infusion donor (not recorded which). It is not recorded whose cells these are; they may come from a transplant donor. The chain couples TRBV7-3 to TRBJ2-7; 7 bases line up with TRBD1. Material: blood, either unsorted or a sorted T cell fraction (not recorded which). The CDR3 spells CASRERDSYEQYF. CDR3 sequence (DNA): TGTGCCAGCAGGGAACGGGACAGCTACGAGCAGTACTTC. Together with reference TRBV7-3 and TRBJ2-7, the CDR3 gives the full variable domain: GAGVSQTPSNKVTEKGKYVELRCDPISGHTALYWYRQSLGQGPEFLIYFQGTGAADDSGLPNDRFFAVRPEGSVSTLKIQRTERGDSAVYLCASRERDSYEQYFGPGTRLTVT.